Listed below are T cell receptor beta chains from one sample, sequenced in a study of CD8+ T cells in alopecia areata. Using immunoSEQ multiplex PCR, the repertoire was profiled, and TCRdb retains in-frame clones only, with some absent. Among about 60,000 clones listed, more than 45% were seen once. The specimen was CD8+ T cells sorted from blood, collected at approximately week 36, from a patient treated with tofacitinib. The receptors were sampled from a human donor with alopecia areata. Each CDR3 is given with its conserved first and last residue. D genes are given only for firm matches. The listing skips clone size in some rows; elsewhere it reads once, few, many or a size class.

TRBD2	TRBV15	.	TRBJ2-3	TGTGCCACCAGCACAGCCGGACTAGAGAGGTTAACGCAGTATTTT	CATSTAGLERLTQYF
.	TRBV29-1	.	TRBJ2-7	TGCAGCGTCCGACTTGGGTACGAGCAGTACTTC	CSVRLGYEQYF
TRBD1	TRBV6-1	few	TRBJ1-5	TGTGCCAGCAGCTCCACCGGGACAGTCTCACAGCCCCAGCATTTT	CASSSTGTVSQPQHF
TRBD1	TRBV27	.	TRBJ1-3	TGTGCCAGCAGTTCGACAGGGACCTCTGGAAACACCATATATTTT	CASSSTGTSGNTIYF
.	TRBV15	.	TRBJ1-5	TGTGCCACCAGCGGAGGCCTCCGGCGCAATCAGCCCCAGCATTTT	CATSGGLRRNQPQHF
TRBD2	TRBV27	.	TRBJ2-7	TGTGCCAGCAGTTTATCGGTTGCTAGCTCCAAAGCGGGGGAGCAGTACTTC	CASSLSVASSKAGEQYF
.	TRBV7-9	once	TRBJ2-4	TGTGCCAGCAGCTGGACAGAAGGCATTCAGTACTTC	CASSWTEGIQYF
TRBD1	TRBV28	large	TRBJ2-6	TGTGCCAGCTCCTTTGGGACAGGGGAAGCCAACGTCCTGACTTTC	CASSFGTGEANVLTF
.	TRBV6-6	.	TRBJ2-2	TGTGCCAGCACATCTAGGTCCGGGGAGCTGTTTTTT	CASTSRSGELFF
TRBD1	TRBV29-1	few	TRBJ2-5	TGCAGCGTTGAAGATCTACAGGGGCCACAAGAGACCCAGTACTTC	CSVEDLQGPQETQYF
TRBD1	TRBV19	.	TRBJ1-5	TGTGCCAGTAGTTTCGGACAGGGCAATCAGCCCCAGCATTTT	CASSFGQGNQPQHF
.	TRBV6-5	.	TRBJ1-4	TGTGCCAGCAGCCCCCGGGGGAATAGGGAAAAACTGTTTTTT	CASSPRGNREKLFF
.	TRBV19	.	TRBJ2-6	TGTGCCAGTAGTATTCAGGGAGTGTACTCTGGGGCCAACGTCCTGACTTTC	CASSIQGVYSGANVLTF
.	TRBV9	.	TRBJ2-7	TGTGCCAGCAGCGTAGACGGGAGCCTCTACGAGCAGTACTTC	CASSVDGSLYEQYF
.	TRBV4-1	.	TRBJ2-1	TGCGCCAGCAGCCAAGGACTCAGCTACAATGAGCAGTTCTTC	CASSQGLSYNEQFF
.	TRBV7-9	.	TRBJ2-3	TGTGCCAGCAGCAAGACAGCGCGAGTCACAGATACGCAGTATTTT	CASSKTARVTDTQYF
TRBD1	TRBV7-2	.	TRBJ2-1	TGTGCCAGCAGCTTACCTTGGACAGGGTGGGATGAGCAGTTCTTC	CASSLPWTGWDEQFF
.	TRBV29-1	few	TRBJ2-7	TGCAGCGTTGGGGGTAGCTACGAGCAGTACTTC	CSVGGSYEQYF
TRBD2	TRBV2	few	TRBJ2-1	TGTGCCAGCAGTGAAGGTCTAAGCGGGAGATGGAATGAGCAGTTCTTC	CASSEGLSGRWNEQFF
.	TRBV4-3	.	TRBJ2-1	TGCGCCAGCAGCCAAGCTGTCATAGCTAATGAGCAGTTCTTC	CASSQAVIANEQFF
TRBD1	TRBV29-1	.	TRBJ2-7	TGCAGCGTCGGGGGGACAGGGACCCACGAGCAGTACTTC	CSVGGTGTHEQYF
.	TRBV4-3	.	TRBJ2-3	TGCGCCAGCAGCGTCCTTCGGACTAGCACAGATACGCAGTATTTT	CASSVLRTSTDTQYF
.	TRBV4-3	once	TRBJ2-7	TGCGCCAGCAGCCAAGATTGGAAAGGATTCTACGAGCAGTACTTC	CASSQDWKGFYEQYF
.	TRBV4-1	.	TRBJ2-7	TGCGCCAGCAGCCAAGCAACGGGACTCTCCTACGAGCAGTACTTC	CASSQATGLSYEQYF
TRBD2	TRBV30	.	TRBJ2-7	TGTGCCTGGAACGGGAGGTCCTACGAGCAGTACTTC	CAWNGRSYEQYF
.	TRBV30	.	TRBJ1-1	TGTGCCTGGAGTACCCTCCCGGGGGGAGTGAACACTGAAGCTTTCTTT	CAWSTLPGGVNTEAFF
.	TRBV4-1	.	TRBJ1-4	TGCGCCAGCAGCCAAGATCAGGGGAGGAGTGAAAAACTGTTTTTT	CASSQDQGRSEKLFF
TRBD1	TRBV30	few	TRBJ2-1	TGTGCCTGGAGTGTACAGGGGAATGAGCAGTTCTTC	CAWSVQGNEQFF
.	TRBV27	few	TRBJ2-2	TGTGCCAGCAGCCGGATGCAACGGGGGACCGGGGAGCTGTTTTTT	CASSRMQRGTGELFF
.	TRBV6-1	.	TRBJ2-3	TGTGCCAGCAGTGAGATCCACACAGATACGCAGTATTTT	CASSEIHTDTQYF
.	TRBV27	.	TRBJ2-7	TGTGCCAGCAGTTTCGGGACGGCAACCTACGAGCAGTACTTC	CASSFGTATYEQYF
.	TRBV6-5	.	TRBJ1-2	TGTGCCAGCAGTCCAGGGGCCTGGGGCTACACCTTC	CASSPGAWGYTF
.	TRBV13	once	TRBJ2-2	TGTGCCAGCAGACTAAACACCGGGGAGCTGTTTTTT	CASRLNTGELFF
TRBD2	TRBV13	few	TRBJ2-5	TGTGCCAGCAGCTTCCAGGCGACTAGCGTGGAGGGGACCCAGTACTTC	CASSFQATSVEGTQYF
.	TRBV30	few	TRBJ2-3	TGTGCCTGGAGTGTAACTAGCACAGATACGCAGTATTTT	CAWSVTSTDTQYF
.	TRBV25-1	.	TRBJ2-7	TGTGCCAGCAGTGTAGGGGCGGCGGAGCAGTACTTC	CASSVGAAEQYF
.	TRBV9	few	TRBJ2-3	TGTGCCAGCAGCGTCTACGGAGAGGCAGATACGCAGTATTTT	CASSVYGEADTQYF
TRBD2	TRBV9	few	TRBJ2-1	TGTGCCAGCAGCGAGGCTAGCGGCAATGAGCAGTTCTTC	CASSEASGNEQFF
TRBD2	TRBV9	.	TRBJ2-1	TGTGCCAGCAGCCACTCCCCGGTGAGACTAGCGCGAAACAATGAGCAGTTCTTC	CASSHSPVRLARNNEQFF
TRBD2	TRBV29-1	.	TRBJ2-7	TGCAGCGTACCGTGGACGGGGGGAACGGATGAGCAGTACTTC	CSVPWTGGTDEQYF
.	TRBV9	few	TRBJ2-3	TGTGCCAGCAGCGTAGATACTGGCCGTGGGGATACGCAGTATTTT	CASSVDTGRGDTQYF
.	TRBV29-1	.	TRBJ2-7	TGCAGCGGGATTGTGGGCTTGTCCTACGAGCAGTACTTC	CSGIVGLSYEQYF
.	TRBV5-1	.	TRBJ2-7	TGCGCCAGCAGCTTAGGCAAATACTACGAGCAGTACTTC	CASSLGKYYEQYF
.	TRBV13	.	TRBJ2-7	TGTGCCAGCAGCCCCAGAGACTACGAGCAGTACTTC	CASSPRDYEQYF
.	TRBV5-4	.	TRBJ2-7	TGTGCCAGCAGCTTGGCAGCGGACTACGAGCAGTACTTC	CASSLAADYEQYF
.	TRBV5-1	few	TRBJ2-7	TGCGCCAGCAGCTGGAGACTGAACTCCTACGAGCAGTACTTC	CASSWRLNSYEQYF
TRBD2	TRBV28	.	TRBJ2-5	TGTGCCAGCAGCCCCTTCCCTCGGGGGGTGTCCAGCGAGACCCAGTACTTC	CASSPFPRGVSSETQYF
TRBD2	TRBV29-1	.	TRBJ2-7	TGCAGCATCACTAGCGGGAGCTCCTACGAGCAGTACTTC	CSITSGSSYEQYF
.	TRBV7-2	.	TRBJ2-7	TGTGCCAGCAGCCACCGGGAAAGTTTCTACGAGCAGTACTTC	CASSHRESFYEQYF
TRBD2	TRBV4-1	.	TRBJ2-2	TGCGCCAGCAGCCTCGACTTGACAGCGGGAGGGTTGGGGGAGCTGTTTTTT	CASSLDLTAGGLGELFF
.	TRBV7-9	.	TRBJ1-1	TGTGCCAGCAGTATGGGAGGGAACACTGAAGCTTTCTTT	CASSMGGNTEAFF
.	TRBV9	.	TRBJ2-1	TGTGCCAGCAGCGTATGGGGAGACGGTAATGAGCAGTTCTTC	CASSVWGDGNEQFF
.	TRBV6-5	.	TRBJ1-2	TGTGCCAGCAGTTACTCAAGGAAGGGATCGGATGGCTACACCTTC	CASSYSRKGSDGYTF
.	TRBV29-1	.	TRBJ1-3	TGCAGCGTTGTAGGGTCGGGCACCATATATTTT	CSVVGSGTIYF
TRBD1	TRBV7-9	.	TRBJ2-6	TGTGCCAGCAGCCCATCCGGGACAGAGTCCTCTGGGGCCAACGTCCTGACTTTC	CASSPSGTESSGANVLTF
.	TRBV14	.	TRBJ2-3	TGTGCCAGCAGCCATAGTGGGAGTCGCTCAGATACGCAGTATTTT	CASSHSGSRSDTQYF
.	TRBV6-4	few	TRBJ2-7	TGTGCCAGCAGTGAAGCGGAGGGGGCGGTATACGAGCAGTACTTC	CASSEAEGAVYEQYF
TRBD1	TRBV29-1	.	TRBJ1-2	TGCAGCGTTCGCAATAGACAGGGGAATGGCTACACCTTC	CSVRNRQGNGYTF
TRBD2	TRBV27	.	TRBJ2-5	TGTGCCAGCAGTGCCGGGGGGGCGGGAGAGACCCAGTACTTC	CASSAGGAGETQYF